This T cell receptor (beta chain) was recovered during a study of blood T cell repertoires in COVID-19. The wider study: Donors in the United States, Italy and Spain gave samples during acute or convalescent COVID-19.

Germline CDR1 is MDHEN and CDR2 is SYDVKM. V trimming: 5 bases; J trimming: 8 bases; junction bases outside the gene matches: 2. This CDR3 comprises 11 residues. The repertoire was sequenced with immunoSEQ multiplex PCR; TCRdb's copy has only in-frame clones and lacks some. Here the sample spans about 93,000 clones, about nine tenths being singletons. The clonotype comes from a human donor with active COVID-19. The donor label of this sample is uncertain. The sequencing input was peripheral blood. The rearrangement joins TRBV28 to TRBJ1-2; 7 positions match TRBD1. The CDR3 DNA sequence: TGTGCCAGCAGTCCGACAGGGGGCTACACCTTC. This codes for CASSPTGGYTF.